Below, 23 T cell receptor beta chains from the same sample are listed, as sequenced in a study of CXCR3-negative and CXCR3-positive naive CD8 T cells. Carrying UMI labels, the TRB cDNA libraries were prepared through 5' RACE. TCRdb reanalyzed the 5' RACE reads, giving one entry per CDR3 protein sequence and no DNA. Here the sample table reports tens of thousands of distinct CDR3 sequences. The sequenced material came from naive CXCR3- CD8+ T cells from blood. Subset of the sample: CD45RO-CCR7+CD27+CD95- naive CD8+ T cells lacking CXCR3 (TNR3-). The receptors shown here come from a human donor in good health. Some clones in this sample may be carry-over from other donors' samples.

This chain connects TRBV28 to TRBJ2-7; TCRdb's D gene call, TRBD2, goes unchecked for lack of DNA. There are 16 residues in the CDR3. The germline V gene encodes CDR1 MDHEN and CDR2 SYDVKM. Here the CDR3 reads CASSSLAPDGDYEQYF.

V is TRBV20-1 and J is TRBJ2-5; the TCRdb D gene call, TRBD1, has no DNA to confirm it. The CDR3 length is 14 residues. Germline values: CDR1 DFQATT, CDR2 SNEGSKA (reference sequence). CDR3: CSAPWGPARETQYF.

J is TRBJ2-7 and V is TRBV27; the D gene TCRdb calls, TRBD1, cannot be checked with no DNA. There are 14 residues in the CDR3. Germline V lookup: CDR1 MNHEY, CDR2 SMNVEV (reference sequence). CDR3 sequence reads: CASSLAWGAYEQYF.

This chain connects TRBV30 to TRBJ1-1. The CDR3 runs to 13 residues. Per the germline V gene, CDR1 is GTSNPN and CDR2 is SVGIG (reference sequence). The CDR3 spells CAWRARVDTEPFF.

The J gene is TRBJ2-7, the V gene TRBV29-1; TCRdb lists TRBD2, though no DNA is available to test this call. CDR3 length: 12 amino acids. Germline CDR1 and CDR2: SQVTM and ANQGSEA. CDR3 sequence reads: CSGGKTSYEQYF.

The V call is TRBV14, the J call TRBJ2-7. This CDR3 region has 14 residues. Germline V gene lookup returns CDR1 SGHDN and CDR2 FVKESK. The CDR3 is CASSQAGSSHEQYF.

The CDR3 loop is CASRQLADMNTEAFF. The J gene is TRBJ1-1, the V gene TRBV28. CDR1 and CDR2 (germline): MDHEN, SYDVKM. This CDR3 has 15 residues.

CDR3 loop: CASSLVGAGAGNEQFF. This chain joins TRBV7-2 and TRBJ2-1; TCRdb's D gene call, TRBD1, goes unchecked for lack of DNA. The length of the CDR3 is 16 residues. Per the germline V gene, CDR1 is SGHTA and CDR2 is FQGNSA.

V is TRBV29-1 and J is TRBJ2-1; TCRdb lists TRBD1, though no DNA is available to test this call. CDR1 and CDR2 from the germline V gene are SQVTM and ANQGSEA. The CDR3 is 14 amino acids. The CDR3 loop reads CSVHRGPGYNEQFF.

CDR3 loop: CASITYSRGTDGYTF. The chain is built from TRBV2 and TRBJ1-2; with no DNA, the TCRdb D assignment of TRBD1 cannot be verified. Germline CDR1 and CDR2: SNHLY and FYNNEI. CDR3 length equals 15 residues. Looking up the rest from reference TRBV2 and TRBJ1-2 gives the full variable domain: EPEVTQTPSHQVTQMGQEVILRCVPISNHLYFYWYRQILGQKVEFLVSFYNNEISEKSEIFDDQFSVERPDGSNFTLKIRSTKLEDSAMYFCASITYSRGTDGYTFGSGTRLTVV.

This chain joins TRBV5-1 and TRBJ1-1. Germline CDR1 is SGHRS and CDR2 is YFSETQ. This CDR3 contains 14 residues. The CDR3 here is CASGPLGQNVEAFF.

This chain connects TRBV29-1 to TRBJ1-2; TCRdb selects TRBD1, and the lack of DNA leaves this call unchecked. The CDR3 has 13 residues. Germline CDR1 reads SQVTM; CDR2 reads ANQGSEA. The CDR3 is CSVGDRGRGGYTF.

J is TRBJ1-5 and V is TRBV15; the D gene TCRdb calls, TRBD1, cannot be checked with no DNA. The CDR3 is 16 residues long. From germline, CDR1 is LNHNV and CDR2 YYDKDF (reference sequence). The CDR3 here is CATSSWTGGPDQPQHF.

The chain combines TRBV28 with TRBJ1-1; no DNA is available, so the TRBD1 call from TCRdb remains unchecked. Germline V CDR1 and CDR2: MDHEN, SYDVKM. The CDR3 loop spans 16 amino acids. The CDR3 reads CASSSHPGQGRTEAFF.

The chain uses TRBV7-9 and TRBJ1-1. This CDR3 has 12 amino acids. Germline CDR1 SEHNR, CDR2 FQNEAQ (reference sequence). CDR3 sequence reads: CASKMAYTEAFF. The variable domain in full, with the rest retrieved from reference TRBV7-9 and TRBJ1-1, is DTGVSQNPRHKITKRGQNVTFRCDPISEHNRLYWYRQTLGQGPEFLTYFQNEAQLEKSRLLSDRFSAERPKGSFSTLEIQRTEQGDSAMYLCASKMAYTEAFFGQGTRLTVV.

The chain combines TRBV7-2 with TRBJ2-4; TCRdb's assignment of TRBD1 cannot be checked, as there is no DNA. The CDR3 has 15 amino acids. CDR1 SGHTA and CDR2 FQGNSA come from the germline V gene. The CDR3 reads CASSAGGLAKNIQYF. The entire variable domain, with the rest obtained from reference TRBV7-2 and TRBJ2-4, is as follows: GAGVSQSPSNKVTEKGKDVELRCDPISGHTALYWYRQSLGQGLEFLIYFQGNSAPDKSGLPSDRFSAERTGGSVSTLTIQRTQQEDSAVYLCASSAGGLAKNIQYFGAGTRLSVL.

The CDR3 sequence is CASSSYPIGRGQETQYF. The chain employs TRBV7-6 and TRBJ2-5; TCRdb proposes TRBD2, but this gene call is untestable without DNA. The CDR3 has 17 residues. CDR1 and CDR2 from the germline V gene are SGHVS and FNYEAQ.

CDR3 amino acids: CASSLGTPRGEQYF. The rearrangement joins TRBV5-4 to TRBJ2-7. The CDR3 has 14 amino acids. The germline V gene has CDR1 SGHNT and CDR2 YYREEE (reference sequence).

J is TRBJ2-7 and V is TRBV7-2; with no DNA, the TCRdb D assignment of TRBD2 cannot be verified. The CDR3 sequence is 17 residues long. Per the germline V gene, CDR1 is SGHTA and CDR2 is FQGNSA. CDR3 in amino acids: CASSGDRASGISNEQYF.

This chain uses TRBV27 with TRBJ1-1; the D gene TCRdb calls, TRBD1, cannot be checked with no DNA. CDR1 is MNHEY and CDR2 is SMNVEV in the germline V gene (reference sequence). The CDR3 loop spans 14 amino acids. The CDR3 is CASSLQGVFTEAFF.

CDR3 in amino acids: CASSREPASSYEQYF. V usage is TRBV4-3 and J usage is TRBJ2-7. CDR3 length: 15 amino acids. Germline V CDR1 and CDR2: LGHNA, YSLEER.

The chain uses TRBV10-3 and TRBJ2-3; TCRdb reports TRBD1, a call that lacks DNA to check it against. Germline V gene data show CDR1 as ENHRY and CDR2 as SYGVKD. This CDR3 is built from 15 residues. This CDR3 reads CAISRAGPTTDTQYF.

The V and J genes are TRBV4-2 and TRBJ2-7; checking the TCRdb D call of TRBD2 is not possible without DNA. This CDR3 spans 15 amino acids. Germline-derived CDR1 and CDR2 are LGHNA and YNFKEQ. The CDR3 loop is CASSQDGLAGGPQYF.